What follows are 31 T cell receptor beta chains derived from one specimen sequenced in a study of blood T cell repertoires in COVID-19. Measured with immunoSEQ multiplex PCR; TCRdb has only the in-frame clones, and not every one. The data hold about 220,000 clones, with approximately 88% observed a single time. Sequencing was carried out using PBMCs or T cells enriched from blood (not recorded which). The receptors stem from a woman in her twenties or thirties with acute COVID-19.

The table lists this clone with a count of one. The rearrangement joins TRBV4-3 to TRBJ1-1; possibly TRBD1 for D (5 bases). V was pared by 1 base and J by 6 bases, with 15 bases between. The CDR3 runs to 15 residues. Germline CDR1 reads LGHNA; CDR2 reads YSLEER. In nucleotides, the CDR3 is TGCGCCAGCAGCCAAGTTGCTGGGGCAAGGGCTGAAGCTTTCTTT. It translates to CASSQVAGARAEAFF.

The chain carries TRBV5-1 and TRBJ1-1; possible D gene TRBD1, 5 bases. V was shortened by 4 bases and J by 1 base, with 11 bases between the two germline ends. The CDR3 spans 14 residues. Germline CDR1 and CDR2: SGHRS and YFSETQ. The DNA for the CDR3 is TGCGCCAGCAGCCGCAGGGCAGGGAACACTGAAGCTTTCTTT. Translation gives CASSRRAGNTEAFF.

The J gene is TRBJ2-3, the V gene TRBV14; TRBD1 aligns across 7 bases. With V trimmed by 1 base and J by 4 bases, 2 bases remained unmatched. The CDR3 sequence is 14 residues long. CDR1 is SGHDN and CDR2 is FVKESK in the germline V gene. CDR3 protein: CASSQVTGPDTQYF. In nucleotides, the CDR3 is TGTGCCAGCAGCCAAGTGACAGGGCCAGATACGCAGTATTTT.

The chain combines TRBV4-1 with TRBJ1-4; D unresolved. Germline CDR1 MGHRA, CDR2 YSYEKL. Trimming cost V 2 bases and J 1 base, with 5 bases left between them. The CDR3 contains 14 residues. As DNA, the CDR3 is TGCGCCAGCAGCCAAAGAGGAACTAATGAAAAACTGTTTTTT. Its translation: CASSQRGTNEKLFF.

The chain couples TRBV14 to TRBJ1-3; tentative D call: TRBD1 (5 bases). Germline lookup yields CDR1 SGHDN and CDR2 FVKESK. V lost 1 base, J lost 0 bases, and 16 bases lay in between. The CDR3 is made up of 18 amino acids. CDR3 region: CASSQVISGTISGNTIYF. Here the CDR3 DNA reads TGTGCCAGCAGCCAAGTTATTTCCGGGACTATCTCTGGAAACACCATATATTTT.

The rearrangement uses TRBV19 and TRBJ1-4, with D maybe TRBD1 (6 bases). V was pared by 11 bases and J by 5 bases, with 9 bases between. The CDR3 length is 11 residues. Germline CDR1 LNHDA, CDR2 SQIVND (reference sequence). This chain's CDR3 is CACRGNEKLFF. DNA of the CDR3: TGTGCCTGCAGGGGAAATGAAAAACTGTTTTTT. The entire variable domain, with the rest obtained from reference TRBV19 and TRBJ1-4, is as follows: DGGITQSPKYLFRKEGQNVTLSCEQNLNHDAMYWYRQDPGQGLRLIYYSQIVNDFQKGDIAEGYSVSREKKESFPLTVTSAQKNPTAFYLCACRGNEKLFFGSGTQLSVL.

V gene TRBV6-5 combines with J gene TRBJ2-2; 9 bases line up with TRBD1. The length of the CDR3 is 15 residues. Germline trimming cut 5 bases from V and 4 bases from J; bases unmatched to any gene: 5. Germline V gives CDR1 MNHEY, CDR2 SVGAGI. The CDR3 is CASSHRGPGTGELFF. The CDR3 DNA sequence: TGTGCCAGCAGTCACAGGGGGCCCGGCACCGGGGAGCTGTTTTTT.

This clone appeared a single time. The rearrangement joins TRBV10-3 to TRBJ2-1; D remains ambiguous. The length of the CDR3 is 11 residues. The ends were cut back, 8 bases at V and 5 bases at J, with 7 bases in the middle. Germline loops: CDR1 ENHRY, CDR2 SYGVKD. CDR3 nucleotide sequence: TGTGCCATCGCTCGGGACAATGAGCAGTTCTTC. It is translated as CAIARDNEQFF.

This sequence joins TRBV15 and TRBJ1-6, with 9 bases fitting TRBD1. Trimming at V came to 11 bases and at J to 8 bases, leaving 22 bases not matched to a gene. Germline assignment: CDR1 LNHNV and CDR2 YYDKDF (reference sequence). The length of the CDR3 is 18 residues. DNA of the CDR3: TGTGCCCCCTATCGATTGGTACAGGGGGCGGTGAGTGATTCACCCCTCCACTTT. It codes for CAPYRLVQGAVSDSPLHF.

The V gene is TRBV6-6, the J gene TRBJ1-2, with D hard to call. This CDR3 comprises 14 residues. V was cut by 2 bases and J by 4 bases, with 11 bases left in between. The V gene's germline CDR1 is MNHNY and CDR2 SVGAGI (reference sequence). The CDR3 spells CASSYGSGLYGYTF. DNA of the CDR3: TGTGCCAGCAGTTACGGCAGCGGACTCTATGGCTACACCTTC.

The DNA of the CDR3 is TGTGCCAGCAGTCCAACCATATCGTCGGGGTCTCGGTACGAGCAGTACTTC. Its protein is CASSPTISSGSRYEQYF. V and J are TRBV6-2 or TRBV6-3 and TRBJ2-7; D perhaps matches TRBD2 (5 bases). This CDR3 is 17 amino acids long. Per the germline V gene, CDR1 is MNHEY and CDR2 is SVGEGT. Trimming left V 5 bases short and J 4 bases short, with 24 bases between.

The genes are TRBV4-3 and TRBJ2-3; 12 nucleotides agree with TRBD2. The V and J ends lost 0 bases and 8 bases, in that order; junction bases with no gene match: 9. In germline, CDR1 is LGHNA, CDR2 YSLEER. The CDR3 sequence is 17 residues long. CDR3 amino acids: CASSQEGLAGGPGTQYF. CDR3 nucleotide sequence: TGCGCCAGCAGCCAAGAAGGGCTAGCGGGGGGGCCTGGTACGCAGTATTTT.

This CDR3 is CASSPRRGGHGYTF. The CDR3 DNA sequence: TGTGCCAGCAGCCCGCGAAGGGGTGGGCATGGCTACACCTTC. V usage is TRBV7-9 and J usage is TRBJ1-2, with D perhaps matching TRBD1 (5 bases). The V end was cut by 5 bases, the J end by 6 bases, with 16 bases between. There are 14 residues in the CDR3. Looked up from germline, CDR1 is SEHNR and CDR2 is FQNEAQ (reference sequence).

CDR3 coding DNA: TGTGCCAGCAGTGACGGTTTCGGTAGTAACTATGGCTACACCTTC. Translated, it gives CASSDGFGSNYGYTF. The chain uses TRBV6-4 and TRBJ1-2; D is undetermined. The germline CDR1 and CDR2 sequences are MRHNA and SNTAGT. The CDR3 runs 15 residues. V was trimmed by 2 bases and J by 1 base, leaving 11 bases between them.

This sequence joins TRBV5-8 and TRBJ2-3, with D unresolved. Per the germline V gene, CDR1 is SGHTS and CDR2 is YDEGEE. The CDR3 is 18 residues long. V shed 0 bases and J shed 6 bases, with 23 bases lying between them. For the CDR3, the DNA is TGTGCCAGCAGCTTGGCCCCCTTTGAGGAGATTTCGAGGGATACGCAGTATTTT. This sequence encodes CASSLAPFEEISRDTQYF.

The chain carries TRBV7-9 and TRBJ1-1; 8 bases match TRBD1. V lost 1 base and J lost 0; bases outside the gene matches: 7. This CDR3 has 17 amino acids. Per germline, CDR1 SEHNR and CDR2 FQNEAQ (reference sequence). This CDR3 reads CASSLDRTGSMNTEAFF. In DNA, the CDR3 is TGTGCCAGCAGCTTAGATCGGACAGGGTCGATGAACACTGAAGCTTTCTTT. The entire variable domain, with the rest obtained from reference TRBV7-9 and TRBJ1-1, is as follows: DTGVSQNPRHKITKRGQNVTFRCDPISEHNRLYWYRQTLGQGPEFLTYFQNEAQLEKSRLLSDRFSAERPKGSFSTLEIQRTEQGDSAMYLCASSLDRTGSMNTEAFFGQGTRLTVV.

For the CDR3, the DNA is TGTGCCAGCAGCTTCACAGTGAACTACGAGCAGTACTTC. Its protein is CASSFTVNYEQYF. The rearrangement links TRBV5-4 to TRBJ2-7; D is unresolved. The CDR3 extends over 13 amino acids. V lost 2 bases, J lost 3 bases, and 9 bases lay in between. Germline V gene data show CDR1 as SGHNT and CDR2 as YYREEE (reference sequence).

This rearrangement joins TRBV11-3 to TRBJ1-5, with unresolved D. The CDR3 length is 15 residues. V lost 7 bases and J 6 bases, leaving 19 bases between the germline ends. CDR1 is SGHNT, CDR2 YENEEA, per germline. CDR3 sequence reads: CASIPHSGTFQPQHF. For the CDR3, the DNA is TGTGCCAGCATACCCCACAGTGGCACGTTTCAGCCCCAGCATTTT.

The V gene is TRBV7-2, the J gene TRBJ2-5, with TRBD2 matching over 9 bases. Germline assignment: CDR1 SGHTA and CDR2 FQGNSA. The CDR3 is made up of 16 amino acids. The V segment lost 3 bases and the J segment 1 base; nucleotides outside the gene matches: 6. CDR3 bases: TGTGCCAGCAGCTTTGTTGGCGGGGGGGCCCAAGAGACCCAGTACTTC. This sequence encodes CASSFVGGGAQETQYF. Full variable domain (rest looked up from reference TRBV7-2 and TRBJ2-5): GAGVSQSPSNKVTEKGKDVELRCDPISGHTALYWYRQSLGQGLEFLIYFQGNSAPDKSGLPSDRFSAERTGGSVSTLTIQRTQQEDSAVYLCASSFVGGGAQETQYFGPGTRLLVL.

This chain connects TRBV7-9 to TRBJ1-1; the D is unclear. Germline V lookup: CDR1 SEHNR, CDR2 FQNEAQ (reference sequence). CDR3 size: 13 residues. V was trimmed by 1 base and J by 1 base, leaving 4 bases between them. CDR3 loop: CASSLEQNTEAFF. The CDR3, as DNA: TGTGCCAGCAGCTTAGAACAGAACACTGAAGCTTTCTTT. The full variable domain, rest sourced from reference TRBV7-9 and TRBJ1-1, is DTGVSQNPRHKITKRGQNVTFRCDPISEHNRLYWYRQTLGQGPEFLTYFQNEAQLEKSRLLSDRFSAERPKGSFSTLEIQRTEQGDSAMYLCASSLEQNTEAFFGQGTRLTVV.

The chain couples TRBV7-2 to TRBJ1-2; TRBD1 matches at 8 bases. Trimming cost V 0 bases and J 8 bases; bases outside gene matches: 11. This CDR3 has 16 residues. Germline CDR1 reads SGHTA; CDR2 reads FQGNSA. The CDR3 bases are TGTGCCAGCAGCTTAGCGGGGACAGGACCATCGAGGGGCTACACCTTC. Translation: CASSLAGTGPSRGYTF. The entire variable domain, with the rest obtained from reference TRBV7-2 and TRBJ1-2, is as follows: GAGVSQSPSNKVTEKGKDVELRCDPISGHTALYWYRQSLGQGLEFLIYFQGNSAPDKSGLPSDRFSAERTGGSVSTLTIQRTQQEDSAVYLCASSLAGTGPSRGYTFGSGTRLTVV.

This chain connects TRBV19 to TRBJ2-3, with a possible D match to TRBD2 (6 bases). The CDR3 totals 16 residues. Germline values: CDR1 LNHDA, CDR2 SQIVND (reference sequence). The V and J ends lost 4 bases and 6 bases respectively, with 20 bases between them. The CDR3 DNA sequence: TGTGCCAGTAGTAACCTCCAGCGGGTTCCCAGGGATACGCAGTATTTT. Protein: CASSNLQRVPRDTQYF.

The J gene is TRBJ2-4, the V gene TRBV12-3 or TRBV12-4, with D tentatively TRBD1 (6 bases). Trimming removed 3 bases at V and 6 bases at J, with 9 bases between. The length of the CDR3 is 13 residues. The CDR3 nucleotides read TGTGCCAGCAGTTTGGAAGGGGGAAACATTCAGTACTTC. Its protein product is CASSLEGGNIQYF.

CDR3: CASSPKPPGHIYEQYF. In DNA, the CDR3 is TGCGCCAGCAGCCCCAAGCCCCCGGGACACATCTACGAGCAGTACTTC. This chain links TRBV4-1 with TRBJ2-7; possible D gene TRBD1, 6 bases. The V end lost 4 bases, the J end lost 3 bases, and 19 bases lay between the germline ends. This CDR3 region has 16 residues. Germline assignment: CDR1 MGHRA and CDR2 YSYEKL.

V and J are TRBV7-9 and TRBJ1-1, with D possibly TRBD1 on 5 matching bases. The CDR3 totals 16 residues. Trimming took off 2 bases at V and 5 bases at J, with 18 bases between the two ends. Germline V gene sequence: CDR1 SEHNR, CDR2 FQNEAQ (reference sequence). CDR3 residues: CASSLYVGQGGTEAFF. CDR3 coding DNA: TGTGCCAGCAGCTTATATGTCGGACAAGGAGGGACTGAAGCTTTCTTT.

The CDR3 bases are TGTGCCACCAGTGATTCGAGGACTAGCGGGGATTACAATGAGCAGTTCTTC. Residues: CATSDSRTSGDYNEQFF. The chain links TRBV24-1 to TRBJ2-1, with 12 bases identical to TRBD2. Looked up from germline, CDR1 is KGHDR and CDR2 is SFDVKD. The CDR3 consists of 17 residues. Germline trimming cut 2 bases from V and 4 bases from J; bases unmatched to any gene: 5.

The chain carries TRBV5-1 and TRBJ2-2, with D uncertain. Trimming took 8 bases from V and 1 from J, leaving 12 bases between them. Germline V CDR1 and CDR2: SGHRS, YFSETQ. The length of the CDR3 is 14 residues. CDR3 sequence reads: CASNGLVNTGELFF. The CDR3, as DNA: TGCGCCAGTAACGGTCTGGTGAACACCGGGGAGCTGTTTTTT.

The chain links TRBV29-1 to TRBJ2-6; 9 bases match TRBD1. V shed 7 bases and J 0 bases; nucleotides not matched to a gene: 7. Per the germline V gene, CDR1 is SQVTM and CDR2 is ANQGSEA. This CDR3 is built from 16 residues. The CDR3 DNA is TGCAGCGCCCGGACAGGGGCTAGCTCTGGGGCCAACGTCCTGACTTTC. Translation gives CSARTGASSGANVLTF.

CDR3 residues: CASSQDRTGNSPLHF. The CDR3 DNA reads as TGCGCCAGCAGCCAAGATCGGACAGGGAATTCACCCCTCCACTTT. J is TRBJ1-6 and V is TRBV4-3; 8 bases fit TRBD1. J was trimmed by 7 bases and V by 0 bases; bases with no gene match: 2. Germline-derived CDR1 and CDR2 are LGHNA and YSLEER. This CDR3 comprises 15 residues.

This clone was counted once. The chain carries TRBV3-1 (or the pseudogene TRBV3-2) and TRBJ2-3; 15 nucleotides align to TRBD2. Germline assignment: CDR1 LGHDT and CDR2 YNNKEL (reference sequence). J lost 1 base, V lost 1 base, and 15 bases had no gene match. The CDR3 loop spans 22 amino acids. DNA for the CDR3: TGTGCCAGCAGCCAAGTGTCAGAGTGGACTAGCGGGGGGGCCGGGGGCACAGATACGCAGTATTTT. This gives the protein CASSQVSEWTSGGAGGTDTQYF.

The chain joins TRBV6-5 to TRBJ1-1; D not certain. The CDR3 spans 15 residues. The germline V gene has CDR1 MNHEY and CDR2 SVGAGI. The V gene lost 2 bases and the J gene lost 4 bases, with 14 bases spanning the gap. The chain's CDR3 is CASSYLPGGGTEAFF. DNA of the CDR3: TGTGCCAGCAGTTACCTACCCGGAGGTGGCACTGAAGCTTTCTTT.